The source of this T cell receptor (beta chain) is a study of post-analysis software for immune sequencing data. TCR beta libraries were prepared from cDNA with unique molecular identifiers. Each CDR3 protein gets one entry after TCRdb re-called the PCR reads with MiXCR. Here the sample spans approximately 660,000 distinct CDR3 sequences, 55% to 60% being singletons. V was pared by 4 bases and J by 7 bases, with 8 bases between. The CDR3 loop spans 12 amino acids. Study results and caveats: When patients were compared with controls, about 5 TRBV segments were more frequent, TRBV5-6, TRBV5-1 and TRBV20-1 among them.

This clonotype showed up just a few times. What it binds is not known. The clonotype comes from a girl aged 2 to 10 with multiple sclerosis. The sample comprised blood. The chain couples TRBV12-3 or TRBV12-4 to TRBJ2-1, with a weak D call TRBD1 (6 bases). CDR3 bases: TGTGCCAGCAGTTCCGGACAGAATGAGCAGTTCTTC. It specifies CASSSGQNEQFF.